This T cell receptor (beta chain) was sequenced in a study of shared clonotypes between healthy human individuals. Clones were sequenced by immunoSEQ multiplex PCR, and TCRdb holds only the in-frame ones, with some missing. The sample holds 500,000 to 650,000 clones; roughly 79% are singletons and the top ten take approximately 12%. This clone was found once. CDR3 length equals 15 residues. Trimming took off 0 bases at V and 7 bases at J, with 15 bases between the two ends. Germline V gene lookup returns CDR1 SGHVS and CDR2 FQNEAQ. The sample consisted of PBMCs. This clonotype originated in a woman between 40 and 50 years old in good health. Some clones in this sample may be carry-over from other donors' samples. This chain connects TRBV7-8 to TRBJ2-5; D is unclear. The CDR3 is CASSLALPSGRTQYF. The CDR3 DNA reads as TGTGCCAGCAGCTTAGCGCTCCCGTCGGGTCGGACCCAGTACTTC.